This entry lists 25 T cell receptor beta chains sequenced from one sample in a study of neurological immune-mediated disorders. TCRdb independently ran MiXCR on the 5' RACE reads; one entry per CDR3 protein. The sample includes about 77,000 distinct CDR3 sequences, 9.4% of them seen just once. The sample comprised PBMCs. The source is a man aged 45-65 years in good health.

This clonotype was seen at least ten times. This chain connects TRBV6-6 to TRBJ2-5; tentative D call: TRBD1 (5 bases). Per the germline V gene, CDR1 is MNHNY and CDR2 is SVGAGI (reference sequence). This CDR3 has 16 amino acids. Trimming cost V 2 bases and J 4 bases, with 17 bases left between them. The CDR3 DNA is TGTGCCAGCAGTTACGAAGACAGTTCTGGTTTAGAGACCCAGTACTTC. This gives the protein CASSYEDSSGLETQYF.

This clonotype was observed at least ten times. This chain uses TRBV12-3 or TRBV12-4 with TRBJ2-3; 8 bases fit TRBD2. The CDR3 spans 15 residues. V was clipped by 3 bases and J by 2 bases; unmatched bases: 4. CDR3 in DNA: TGTGCCAGCAGTTTGGCGGGGGGCCTCACAGATACGCAGTATTTT. Its translation: CASSLAGGLTDTQYF.

This clonotype was seen many times. The V and J genes are TRBV20-1 and TRBJ1-3; D not certain. Germline CDR1 is DFQATT and CDR2 is SNEGSKA (reference sequence). The CDR3 extends over 12 amino acids. The V gene lost 5 bases and the J gene lost 0 bases, with 5 bases spanning the gap. The CDR3 region has the DNA TGCAGTGCTGGGTTCTCTGGAAACACCATATATTTT. Amino acid sequence: CSAGFSGNTIYF.

In its sample, this clonotype was seen many times. CDR3 in amino acids: CSASSLGAYEQYF. CDR3 nucleotide sequence: TGCAGTGCTAGTAGTCTCGGAGCCTACGAGCAGTACTTC. The chain links TRBV20-1 to TRBJ2-7, with D hard to call. V was trimmed by 3 bases and J by 2 bases, leaving 11 bases between them. The germline CDR1 and CDR2 sequences are DFQATT and SNEGSKA (reference sequence). The CDR3 covers 13 residues.

This clonotype came up many times. This sequence joins TRBV7-2 and TRBJ2-5; the D gene is possibly TRBD2 (5 bases). CDR1 is SGHTA and CDR2 is FQGNSA in the germline V gene. The length of the CDR3 is 16 residues. Trimming shortened V by 1 base and J by 1 base, and 13 bases separated the two germline ends. The CDR3 bases are TGTGCCAGCAGCTTAGTATCTAGCAGCCTCCAAGAGACCCAGTACTTC. Residues: CASSLVSSSLQETQYF.

V gene TRBV5-1 combines with J gene TRBJ2-1, with TRBD2 matching 7 bases. This CDR3 region has 15 residues. CDR1 is SGHRS and CDR2 is YFSETQ in the germline V gene. After removal of 2 bases from V and 2 bases from J, the junction contained 4 bases not matched to a gene. The CDR3 loop reads CASSFTSDTYNEQFF. The CDR3 DNA reads TGCGCCAGCAGCTTTACTAGCGACACCTACAATGAGCAGTTCTTC.

Concerning this clonotype itself: A read error may be the cause here, since a much bigger clone is one base away. The CDR3 bases are TGTGCCAGCAGTTTAAATAAGGGGGGGTGCCTCTACGAGCAGTACTTC. Residues: CASSLNKGGCLYEQYF. This chain uses TRBV28 with TRBJ2-7; D may be TRBD2 (7 bases). CDR1 is MDHEN and CDR2 is SYDVKM in the germline V gene. The CDR3 sequence is 16 residues long. V lost 2 bases and J lost 3, with 17 bases in between.

This chain connects TRBV10-1 to TRBJ1-5; D may be TRBD1 (5 bases). Trimming removed 7 bases from V and 5 bases from J, with 6 bases in between. CDR1 is WNHNN and CDR2 is SYGVQD in the germline V gene (reference sequence). This CDR3 region has 11 residues. The CDR3 DNA is TGCGCCAGCACAGGGTATCAGCCCCAGCATTTT. Amino acids: CASTGYQPQHF.

Only a few counts were recorded for this clonotype. The chain has TRBV7-8 and TRBJ2-1, with D possibly being TRBD1 (5 bases). Per germline, CDR1 SGHVS and CDR2 FQNEAQ. Deletions cut 2 bases from V and 1 base from J, with 9 bases between. The CDR3 loop spans 15 amino acids. The CDR3 DNA reads as TGTGCCAGCAGCTTACTGACAGATTCCTACAATGAGCAGTTCTTC. Its translation is CASSLLTDSYNEQFF.

This clonotype came up many times. V gene TRBV12-3 or TRBV12-4 combines with J gene TRBJ1-5; 7 bases line up with TRBD1. There are 15 residues in the CDR3. V shed 6 bases and J 7 bases; nucleotides not matched to a gene: 12. The CDR3 here is CASSPQGGLQQPQHF. CDR3 sequence (DNA): TGTGCCAGCAGCCCTCAGGGGGGCCTACAGCAGCCCCAGCATTTT.

The table lists this clonotype with many counts. The V call is TRBV6-2 or TRBV6-3, the J call TRBJ2-7; D ambiguous. The germline V gene has CDR1 MNHEY and CDR2 SVGEGT. The CDR3 extends over 14 amino acids. The germline V and J ends were trimmed by 5 bases and 2 bases, with 13 bases remaining between them. CDR3 amino acids: CASSPNIPPYEQYF. The CDR3 DNA follows: TGTGCCAGCAGTCCCAACATCCCCCCCTACGAGCAGTACTTC.

The chain couples TRBV5-5 to TRBJ2-1, with 7 bases aligning to TRBD2. The CDR3 contains 17 residues. Germline V CDR1 and CDR2: SGHKS, YYEKEE (reference sequence). V dropped 4 bases and J dropped 6; count of bases not matched to a gene: 16. This CDR3 is CASSLLGGGRGANEQFF. The CDR3 DNA reads TGTGCCAGCAGCCTACTCGGAGGCGGGAGAGGGGCCAATGAGCAGTTCTTC. Together with reference TRBV5-5 and TRBJ2-1, the CDR3 gives the full variable domain: DAGVTQSPTHLIKTRGQQVTLRCSPISGHKSVSWYQQVLGQGPQFIFQYYEKEERGRGNFPDRFSARQFPNYSSELNVNALLLGDSALYLCASSLLGGGRGANEQFFGPGTRLTVL.

Ten or more counts support this clonotype. This chain joins TRBV18 and TRBJ2-7; no reliable D call. The CDR3 has 12 residues. The V gene's germline CDR1 is KGHSH and CDR2 LQKENI. V was shortened by 2 bases and J by 4 bases, with 6 bases between the two germline ends. In DNA, the CDR3 is TGTGCCAGCTCACCAGACACGTACGAGCAGTACTTC. It codes for CASSPDTYEQYF. The whole variable domain, remainder taken from reference TRBV18 and TRBJ2-7, is NAGVMQNPRHLVRRRGQEARLRCSPMKGHSHVYWYRQLPEEGLKFMVYLQKENIIDESGMPKERFSAEFPKEGPSILRIQQVVRGDSAAYFCASSPDTYEQYFGPGTRLTVT.

V usage is TRBV20-1 and J usage is TRBJ2-4; 8 bases are shared with TRBD2. V lost 5 bases and J lost 2; bases outside the gene matches: 8. This CDR3 is 15 amino acids long. Germline CDR1 DFQATT, CDR2 SNEGSKA (reference sequence). CDR3 amino acids: CSAYGGGSTKNIQYF. Written as DNA, the CDR3 is TGCAGTGCTTACGGGGGGGGGAGCACCAAAAACATTCAGTACTTC.

In its sample, this clonotype was seen many times. This chain joins TRBV11-2 and TRBJ1-1, with D possibly TRBD1 on 6 matching bases. Per germline, CDR1 SGHAT and CDR2 FQNNGV. V was pared by 5 bases and J by 0 bases, with 13 bases between. The CDR3 consists of 15 residues. CDR3 nucleotides: TGTGCCAGCAGCCCCAGGGGCCAGATGAACACTGAAGCTTTCTTT. Protein sequence: CASSPRGQMNTEAFF.

This clonotype appeared a few times. This chain joins TRBV28 and TRBJ1-1, with a tentative D call TRBD1 (5 bases). This CDR3 comprises 14 residues. V lost 6 bases and J lost 6, with 17 bases in between. Germline V gene lookup returns CDR1 MDHEN and CDR2 SYDVKM. The DNA of the CDR3 is TGTGCCAGCAGGGTCAGGGCCGAAGAGGCTGAAGCTTTCTTT. The encoded protein is CASRVRAEEAEAFF.

This clonotype was found many times. This rearrangement joins TRBV6-5 to TRBJ2-3; no clear D gene. The CDR3 consists of 15 residues. CDR1 and CDR2 (germline): MNHEY, SVGAGI. V was clipped by 6 bases and J by 0 bases, with 13 bases between them. CDR3 sequence reads: CASSLERLSTDTQYF. CDR3 nucleotides: TGTGCCAGCAGCCTAGAGAGGTTAAGCACAGATACGCAGTATTTT.

At least ten counts were recorded for this clonotype. The chain has TRBV6-6 and TRBJ1-4, with D perhaps TRBD1 (6 bases). Germline-derived CDR1 and CDR2 are MNHNY and SVGAGI (reference sequence). The CDR3 length is 12 residues. The germline V and J ends were trimmed by 6 bases and 9 bases, with 11 bases remaining between them. The CDR3, as DNA: TGTGCCAGCAGATGGACAGCCCAAAAACTGTTTTTT. This gives the protein CASRWTAQKLFF.

This clonotype was picked up many times. The rearrangement joins TRBV5-5 to TRBJ2-1; 11 bases align to TRBD2. This CDR3 has 19 amino acids. V was pared by 0 bases and J by 0 bases, with 8 bases of the junction left unmatched. Germline V gene data show CDR1 as SGHKS and CDR2 as YYEKEE (reference sequence). The CDR3 loop reads CASSLEGTSGRNSYNEQFF. DNA for the CDR3: TGTGCCAGCAGCTTGGAAGGGACTAGCGGCCGGAACTCCTACAATGAGCAGTTCTTC.

This clonotype occurred many times. The V call is TRBV29-1, the J call TRBJ1-5; maybe TRBD1 (5 bases). Germline loops: CDR1 SQVTM, CDR2 ANQGSEA. The V end lost 4 bases, the J end lost 0 bases, and 10 bases lay between the germline ends. The CDR3 runs 14 residues. CDR3 region: CSVGGPGSNQPQHF. The DNA for the CDR3 is TGCAGCGTTGGGGGACCGGGTAGCAATCAGCCCCAGCATTTT.

This clonotype occurred a few times. The gene calls are TRBV6-2 or TRBV6-3 and TRBJ2-7; TRBD2 aligns across 9 bases. The CDR3 consists of 15 residues. V lost 2 bases and J lost 5; bases outside the gene matches: 7. CDR1 is MNHEY and CDR2 is SVGEGT in the germline V gene. In DNA form, the CDR3 reads TGTGCCAGCAGTTACCCAGCGGGAGGAGGCGACGAGCAGTACTTC. Amino acid sequence: CASSYPAGGGDEQYF.

This clonotype has a count of ten or more. V is TRBV3-1 and J is TRBJ1-4; no definite D call. The germline gives CDR1 LGHDT, CDR2 YNNKEL (reference sequence). The V gene lost 3 bases and the J gene lost 8 bases, with 10 bases spanning the gap. This CDR3 is built from 13 residues. CDR3 sequence (DNA): TGTGCCAGCAGCCAGGAGACCGCAGAAAAACTGTTTTTT. This translates into CASSQETAEKLFF.

This clonotype has ten or more counts. The rearrangement joins TRBV5-1 to TRBJ2-5, with 7 nucleotides matching TRBD1. V shed 3 bases, J shed 5 bases, and the junction held 7 bases outside the gene matches. The CDR3 covers 14 residues. Germline lookup yields CDR1 SGHRS and CDR2 YFSETQ. CDR3 residues: CASSYGQDRETQYF. CDR3 DNA sequence: TGCGCCAGCAGCTACGGACAGGATCGGGAGACCCAGTACTTC.

The table lists this clonotype with many counts. The chain recombines TRBV20-1 with TRBJ2-7, with D possibly TRBD1 on 6 matching bases. Germline CDR1 is DFQATT and CDR2 is SNEGSKA (reference sequence). The V end lost 0 bases, the J end lost 2 bases, and 8 bases lay between the germline ends. The CDR3 consists of 13 residues. The CDR3 DNA is TGCAGTGCTAGAGAGGGGACAACCTACGAGCAGTACTTC. This codes for CSAREGTTYEQYF.

This clonotype was recorded many times. V and J are TRBV20-1 and TRBJ2-1; D might be TRBD2 (5 bases). CDR3 length equals 17 residues. Trimming removed 0 bases from V and 4 bases from J, with 19 bases in between. Germline CDR1 and CDR2: DFQATT and SNEGSKA (reference sequence). CDR3 region: CSARDPASPSFYNEQFF. In DNA form, the CDR3 reads TGCAGTGCTAGAGATCCAGCTAGCCCTTCCTTTTACAATGAGCAGTTCTTC.